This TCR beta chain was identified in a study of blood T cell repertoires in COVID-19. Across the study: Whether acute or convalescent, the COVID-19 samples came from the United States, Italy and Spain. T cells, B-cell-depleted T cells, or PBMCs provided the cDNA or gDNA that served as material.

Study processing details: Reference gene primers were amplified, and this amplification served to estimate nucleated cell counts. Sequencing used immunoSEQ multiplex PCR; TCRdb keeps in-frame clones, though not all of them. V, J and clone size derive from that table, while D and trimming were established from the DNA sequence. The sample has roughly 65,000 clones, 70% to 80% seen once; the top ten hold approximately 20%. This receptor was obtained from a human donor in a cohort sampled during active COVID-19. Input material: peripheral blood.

CDR3 nucleotide sequence: TGTGCCAGTAGTAACGAACACCTGAACACTGAAGCTTTCTTT. This encodes CASSNEHLNTEAFF. The chain links TRBV19 to TRBJ1-1, with D hard to call. This CDR3 contains 14 residues. Germline CDR1 reads LNHDA; CDR2 reads SQIVND (reference sequence). The V gene lost 4 bases and the J gene lost 0 bases, with 9 bases spanning the gap.